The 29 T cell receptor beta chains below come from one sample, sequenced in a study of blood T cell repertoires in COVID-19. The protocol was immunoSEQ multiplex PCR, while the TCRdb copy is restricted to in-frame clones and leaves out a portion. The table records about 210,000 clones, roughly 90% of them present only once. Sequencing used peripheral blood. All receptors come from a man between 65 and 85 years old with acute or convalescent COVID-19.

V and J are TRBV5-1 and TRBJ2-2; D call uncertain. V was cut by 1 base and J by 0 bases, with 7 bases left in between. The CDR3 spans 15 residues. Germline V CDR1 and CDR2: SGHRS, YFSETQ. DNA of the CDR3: TGCGCCAGCAGCTTGCCAGGCCCGAACACCGGGGAGCTGTTTTTT. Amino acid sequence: CASSLPGPNTGELFF.

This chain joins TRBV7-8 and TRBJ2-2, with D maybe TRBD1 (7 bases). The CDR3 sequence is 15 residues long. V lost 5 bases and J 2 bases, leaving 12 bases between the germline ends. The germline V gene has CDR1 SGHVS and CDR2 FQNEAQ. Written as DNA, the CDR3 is TGTGCCAGCAGCCGCGGGACAGCTAACACCGGGGAGCTGTTTTTT. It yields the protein CASSRGTANTGELFF. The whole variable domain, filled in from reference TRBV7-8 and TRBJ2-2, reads GAGVSQSPRYKVAKRGQDVALRCDPISGHVSLFWYQQALGQGPEFLTYFQNEAQLDKSGLPSDRFFAERPEGSVSTLKIQRTQQEDSAVYLCASSRGTANTGELFFGEGSRLTVL.

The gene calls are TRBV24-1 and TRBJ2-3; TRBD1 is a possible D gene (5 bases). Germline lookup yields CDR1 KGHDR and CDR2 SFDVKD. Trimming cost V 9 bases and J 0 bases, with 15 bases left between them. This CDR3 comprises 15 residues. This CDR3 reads CATGAREGSTDTQYF. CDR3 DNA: TGTGCCACCGGGGCAAGGGAAGGAAGCACAGATACGCAGTATTTT.

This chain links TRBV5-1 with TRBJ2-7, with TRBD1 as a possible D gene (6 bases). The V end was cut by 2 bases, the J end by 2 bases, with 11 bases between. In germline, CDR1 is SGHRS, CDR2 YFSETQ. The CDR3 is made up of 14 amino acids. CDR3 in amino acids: CASSFAGDTYEQYF. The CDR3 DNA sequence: TGCGCCAGCAGCTTTGCAGGGGACACCTACGAGCAGTACTTC.

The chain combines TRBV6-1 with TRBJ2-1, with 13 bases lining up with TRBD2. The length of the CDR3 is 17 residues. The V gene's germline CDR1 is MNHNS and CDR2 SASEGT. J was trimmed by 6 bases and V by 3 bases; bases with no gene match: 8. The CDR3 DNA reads TGTGCCAGCAGTGAGTTTATTGGACTAGCGGGAGTCAATGAGCAGTTCTTC. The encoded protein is CASSEFIGLAGVNEQFF.

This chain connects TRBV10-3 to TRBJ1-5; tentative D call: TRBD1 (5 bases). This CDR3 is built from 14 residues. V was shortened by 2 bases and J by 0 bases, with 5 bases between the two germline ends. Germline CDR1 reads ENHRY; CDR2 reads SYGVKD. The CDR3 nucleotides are TGTGCCATCAGTGAGGGGGCTAGCAATCAGCCCCAGCATTTT. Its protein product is CAISEGASNQPQHF.

CDR3 sequence: CASSPGQGHGELFF. CDR3 DNA: TGCGCCAGCAGCCCCGGACAGGGCCACGGGGAGCTGTTTTTT. The chain uses TRBV5-1 and TRBJ2-2; 8 nucleotides align to TRBD1. The V gene's germline CDR1 is SGHRS and CDR2 YFSETQ. The V gene end was trimmed by 4 bases and the J gene end by 7 bases; junction bases not matched to a gene: 6. The CDR3 spans 14 residues.

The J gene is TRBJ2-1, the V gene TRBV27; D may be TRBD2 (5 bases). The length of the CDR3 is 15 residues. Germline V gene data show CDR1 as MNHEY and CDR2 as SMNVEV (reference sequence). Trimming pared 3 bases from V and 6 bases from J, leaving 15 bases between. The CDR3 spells CASSFSGGRGNEQFF. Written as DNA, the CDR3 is TGTGCCAGCAGTTTTTCTGGAGGCCGGGGCAATGAGCAGTTCTTC.

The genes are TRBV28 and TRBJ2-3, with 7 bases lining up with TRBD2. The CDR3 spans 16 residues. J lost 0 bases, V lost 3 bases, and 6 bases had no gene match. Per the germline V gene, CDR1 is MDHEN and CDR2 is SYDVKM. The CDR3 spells CASSFGGRASTDTQYF. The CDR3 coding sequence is TGTGCCAGCAGTTTCGGGGGGAGGGCGAGCACAGATACGCAGTATTTT.

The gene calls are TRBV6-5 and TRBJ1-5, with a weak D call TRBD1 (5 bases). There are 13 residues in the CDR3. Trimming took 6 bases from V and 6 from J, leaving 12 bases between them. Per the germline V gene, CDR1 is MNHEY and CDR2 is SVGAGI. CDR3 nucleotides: TGTGCCAGCAGAGGGACTGTCGCTCAGCCCCAGCATTTT. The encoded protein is CASRGTVAQPQHF.

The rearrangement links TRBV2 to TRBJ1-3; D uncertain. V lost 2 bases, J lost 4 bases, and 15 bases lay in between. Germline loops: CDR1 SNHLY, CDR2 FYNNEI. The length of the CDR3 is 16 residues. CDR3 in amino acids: CASSEPGRVQGNTIYF. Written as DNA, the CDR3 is TGTGCCAGCAGTGAACCCGGGAGGGTGCAAGGAAACACCATATATTTT.

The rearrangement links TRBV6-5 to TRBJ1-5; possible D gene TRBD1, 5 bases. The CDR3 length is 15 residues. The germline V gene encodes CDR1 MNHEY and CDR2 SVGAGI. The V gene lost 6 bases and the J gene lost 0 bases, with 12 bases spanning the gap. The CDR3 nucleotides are TGTGCCAGCAGCGACCCGGGGGGTAGCAATCAGCCCCAGCATTTT. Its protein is CASSDPGGSNQPQHF.

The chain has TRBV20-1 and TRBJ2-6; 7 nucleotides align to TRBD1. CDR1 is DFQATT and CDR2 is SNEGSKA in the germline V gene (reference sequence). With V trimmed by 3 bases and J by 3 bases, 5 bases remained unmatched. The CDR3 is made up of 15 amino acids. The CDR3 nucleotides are TGCAGTGCTAGTGTGTCAGGGGGTGGGGCCAACGTCCTGACTTTC. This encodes CSASVSGGGANVLTF.

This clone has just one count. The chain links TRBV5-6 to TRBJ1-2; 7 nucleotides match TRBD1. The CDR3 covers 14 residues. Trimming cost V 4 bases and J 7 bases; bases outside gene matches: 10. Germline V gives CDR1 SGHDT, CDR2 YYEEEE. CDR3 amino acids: CASSLGQAGGGYTF. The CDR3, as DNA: TGTGCCAGCAGCCTCGGACAGGCGGGGGGTGGCTACACCTTC.

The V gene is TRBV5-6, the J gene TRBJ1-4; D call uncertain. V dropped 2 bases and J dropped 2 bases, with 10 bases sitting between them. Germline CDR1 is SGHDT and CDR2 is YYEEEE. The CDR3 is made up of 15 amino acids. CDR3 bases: TGTGCCAGCAGCTTTACTACGACGACTAATGAAAAACTGTTTTTT. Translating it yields CASSFTTTTNEKLFF. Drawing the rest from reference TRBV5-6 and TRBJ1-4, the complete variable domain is DAGVTQSPTHLIKTRGQQVTLRCSPKSGHDTVSWYQQALGQGPQFIFQYYEEEERQRGNFPDRFSGHQFPNYSSELNVNALLLGDSALYLCASSFTTTTNEKLFFGSGTQLSVL.

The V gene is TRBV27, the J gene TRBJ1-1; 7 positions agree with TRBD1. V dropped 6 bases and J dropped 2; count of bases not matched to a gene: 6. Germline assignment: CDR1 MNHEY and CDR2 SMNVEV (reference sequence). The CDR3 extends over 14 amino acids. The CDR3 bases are TGTGCCAGCAGGGGGGGACAGATCAACACTGAAGCTTTCTTT. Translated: CASRGGQINTEAFF.

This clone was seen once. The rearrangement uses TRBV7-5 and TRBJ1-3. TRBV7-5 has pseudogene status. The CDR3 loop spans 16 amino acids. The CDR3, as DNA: TGTGTCAGAAGCTTAGGACTGGGAGGGTATGGAAACACCATATATTTT. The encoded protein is CVRSLGLGGYGNTIYF.

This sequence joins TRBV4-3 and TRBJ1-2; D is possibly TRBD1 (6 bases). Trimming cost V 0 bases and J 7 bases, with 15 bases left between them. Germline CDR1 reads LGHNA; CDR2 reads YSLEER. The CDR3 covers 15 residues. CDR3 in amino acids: CASSQDTQGSFGYTF. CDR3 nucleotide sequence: TGCGCCAGCAGCCAAGATACACAGGGTAGTTTTGGCTACACCTTC.

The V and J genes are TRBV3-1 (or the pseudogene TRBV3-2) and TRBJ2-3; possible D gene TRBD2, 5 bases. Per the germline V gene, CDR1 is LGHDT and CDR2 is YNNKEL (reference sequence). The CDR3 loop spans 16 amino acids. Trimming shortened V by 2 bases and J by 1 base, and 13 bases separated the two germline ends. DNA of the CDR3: TGTGCCAGCAGCCAATTAGGGAGTGCGGGCACAGATACGCAGTATTTT. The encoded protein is CASSQLGSAGTDTQYF.

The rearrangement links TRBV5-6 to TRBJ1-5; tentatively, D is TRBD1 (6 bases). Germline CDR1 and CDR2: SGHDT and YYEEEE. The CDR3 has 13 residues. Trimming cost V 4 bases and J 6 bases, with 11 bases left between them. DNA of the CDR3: TGTGCCAGCAGCCGGGACATGGGTCAGCCCCAGCATTTT. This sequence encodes CASSRDMGQPQHF.

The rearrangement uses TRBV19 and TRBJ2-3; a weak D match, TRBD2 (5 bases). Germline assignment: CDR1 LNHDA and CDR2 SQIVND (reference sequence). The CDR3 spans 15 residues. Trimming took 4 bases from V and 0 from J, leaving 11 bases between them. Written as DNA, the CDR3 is TGTGCCAGTAGTACCGACGGGAAGAGCACAGATACGCAGTATTTT. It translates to CASSTDGKSTDTQYF. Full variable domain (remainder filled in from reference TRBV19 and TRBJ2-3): DGGITQSPKYLFRKEGQNVTLSCEQNLNHDAMYWYRQDPGQGLRLIYYSQIVNDFQKGDIAEGYSVSREKKESFPLTVTSAQKNPTAFYLCASSTDGKSTDTQYFGPGTRLTVL.

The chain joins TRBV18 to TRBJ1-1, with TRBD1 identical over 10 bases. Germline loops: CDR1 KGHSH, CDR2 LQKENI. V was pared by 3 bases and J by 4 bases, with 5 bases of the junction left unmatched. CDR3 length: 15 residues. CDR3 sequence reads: CASSPRQGASTEAFF. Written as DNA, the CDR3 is TGTGCCAGCTCACCCCGACAGGGGGCGAGCACTGAAGCTTTCTTT. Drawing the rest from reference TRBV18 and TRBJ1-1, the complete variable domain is NAGVMQNPRHLVRRRGQEARLRCSPMKGHSHVYWYRQLPEEGLKFMVYLQKENIIDESGMPKERFSAEFPKEGPSILRIQQVVRGDSAAYFCASSPRQGASTEAFFGQGTRLTVV.

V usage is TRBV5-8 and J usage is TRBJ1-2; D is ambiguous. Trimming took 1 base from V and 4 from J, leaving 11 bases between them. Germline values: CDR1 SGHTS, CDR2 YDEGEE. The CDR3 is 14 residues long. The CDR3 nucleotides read TGTGCCAGCAGCTTGCCGCAGGCCGGCTATGGCTACACCTTC. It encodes CASSLPQAGYGYTF.

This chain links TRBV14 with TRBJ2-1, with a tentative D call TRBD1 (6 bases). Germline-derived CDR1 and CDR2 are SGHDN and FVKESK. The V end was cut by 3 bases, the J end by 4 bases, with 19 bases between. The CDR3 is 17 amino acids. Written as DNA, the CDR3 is TGTGCCAGCAGCCATTCACAGGGAATGCCGGGATACAATGAGCAGTTCTTC. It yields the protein CASSHSQGMPGYNEQFF.

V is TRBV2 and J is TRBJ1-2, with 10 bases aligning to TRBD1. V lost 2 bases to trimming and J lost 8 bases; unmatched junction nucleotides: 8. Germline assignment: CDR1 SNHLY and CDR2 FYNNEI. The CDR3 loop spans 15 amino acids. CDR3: CASSESRQGAEGYTF. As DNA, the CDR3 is TGTGCCAGCAGTGAATCGAGACAGGGGGCAGAAGGCTACACCTTC.

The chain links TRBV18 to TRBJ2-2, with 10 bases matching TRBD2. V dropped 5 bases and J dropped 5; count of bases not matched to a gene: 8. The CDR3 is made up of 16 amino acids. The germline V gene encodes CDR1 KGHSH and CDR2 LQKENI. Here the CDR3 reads CASSLTGTSATGELFF. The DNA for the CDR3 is TGTGCCAGCTCATTAACCGGGACTAGCGCGACCGGGGAGCTGTTTTTT.

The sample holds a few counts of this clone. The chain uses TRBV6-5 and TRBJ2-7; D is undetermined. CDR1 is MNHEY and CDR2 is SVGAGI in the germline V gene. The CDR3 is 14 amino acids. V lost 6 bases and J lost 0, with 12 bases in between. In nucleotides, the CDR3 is TGTGCCAGCAGGAGAGGAATTACCTCCTACGAGCAGTACTTC. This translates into CASRRGITSYEQYF.

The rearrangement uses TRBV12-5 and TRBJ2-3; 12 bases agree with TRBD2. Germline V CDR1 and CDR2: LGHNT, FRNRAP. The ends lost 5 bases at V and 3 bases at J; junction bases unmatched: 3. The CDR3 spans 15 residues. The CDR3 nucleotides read TGTGCTAGTGGTGCGGGGACTAGCGGGACAGATACGCAGTATTTT. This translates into CASGAGTSGTDTQYF.

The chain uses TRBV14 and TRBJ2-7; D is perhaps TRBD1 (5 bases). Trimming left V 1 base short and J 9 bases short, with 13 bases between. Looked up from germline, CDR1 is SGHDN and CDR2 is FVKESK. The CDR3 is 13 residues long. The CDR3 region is CASSQGQGTLQYF. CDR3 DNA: TGTGCCAGCAGCCAAGGTCAGGGAACTTTGCAGTACTTC.